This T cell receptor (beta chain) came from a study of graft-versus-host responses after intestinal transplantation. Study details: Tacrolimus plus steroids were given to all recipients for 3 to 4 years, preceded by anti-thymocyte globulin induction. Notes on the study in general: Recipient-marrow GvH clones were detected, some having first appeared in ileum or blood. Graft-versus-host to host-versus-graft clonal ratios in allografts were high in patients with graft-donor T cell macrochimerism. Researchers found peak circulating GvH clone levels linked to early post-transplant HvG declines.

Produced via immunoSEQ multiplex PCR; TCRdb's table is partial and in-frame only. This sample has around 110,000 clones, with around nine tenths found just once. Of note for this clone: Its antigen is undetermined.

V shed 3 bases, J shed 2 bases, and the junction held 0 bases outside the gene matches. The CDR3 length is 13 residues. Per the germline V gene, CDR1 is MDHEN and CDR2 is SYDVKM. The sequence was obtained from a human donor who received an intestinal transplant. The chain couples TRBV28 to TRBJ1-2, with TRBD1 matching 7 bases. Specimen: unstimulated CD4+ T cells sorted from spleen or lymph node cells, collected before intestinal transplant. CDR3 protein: CASSLGQNYGYTF. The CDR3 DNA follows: TGTGCCAGCAGTTTGGGACAGAACTATGGCTACACCTTC.